These T cell receptor beta chains were read from a single sample in a study of T cells in localized non-small cell lung cancer. The protocol was immunoSEQ multiplex PCR, while the TCRdb copy is restricted to in-frame clones and leaves out a portion. The sample yields more than 20,000 clones, more than 75% seen once. The source material was PBMCs, sampled before any cancer treatment. The receptor source for this set is a man between 40 and 70 years old with stage II lung adenocarcinoma. CDR3s include the opening cysteine and the closing phenylalanine or tryptophan. The D gene is left open where the match is weak. Not all rows give a size; the values are once, few, many and, for expanded clones, a class.

d_call clone_size j_call v_call cdr3_aa cdr3_nt
NA NA TRBJ2-7 TRBV18 CASSGDSYEQYF TGTGCCAGCTCGGGGGACTCCTACGAGCAGTACTTC
NA NA TRBJ1-2 TRBV14 CASSQVAGAGDYGYTF TGTGCCAGCAGCCAAGTAGCAGGGGCCGGGGACTATGGCTACACCTTC
TRBD1 once TRBJ1-5 TRBV30 CAWSDRDRGQPQHF TGTGCCTGGAGTGACCGGGACAGGGGTCAGCCCCAGCATTTT
TRBD1 NA TRBJ2-4 TRBV10-1 CASRGDRGLLKSIQYF TGCGCCAGCAGAGGGGACAGGGGACTACTAAAGAGCATTCAGTACTTC
TRBD1 NA TRBJ2-7 TRBV29-1 CSVILPGGAYEQYF TGCAGCGTTATTCTGCCAGGGGGAGCCTACGAGCAGTACTTC
TRBD1 NA TRBJ1-5 TRBV30 CAWSVPDRENQPQHF TGTGCCTGGAGTGTCCCGGACAGGGAGAATCAGCCCCAGCATTTT
NA NA TRBJ2-7 TRBV19 CASNGDAGRYHEQYF TGTGCCAGTAACGGGGATGCCGGTAGGTATCACGAGCAGTACTTC
TRBD1 NA TRBJ1-2 TRBV11-3 CASSLTGANYGYTF TGTGCCAGCAGCTTAACAGGGGCTAACTATGGCTACACCTTC
NA NA TRBJ2-1 TRBV18 CASSPADQGGYNEQFF TGTGCCAGCTCACCGGCTGATCAGGGGGGATACAATGAGCAGTTCTTC
NA NA TRBJ1-2 TRBV6-5 CASRFRGGLYGYTF TGTGCCAGCAGGTTCAGGGGTGGCCTCTATGGCTACACCTTC
NA NA TRBJ2-7 TRBV18 CASSPLEGHEQYF TGTGCCAGCTCACCATTAGAAGGGCACGAGCAGTACTTC
TRBD1 NA TRBJ2-7 TRBV30 CAWSAEGQGAYEQYF TGTGCCTGGAGTGCCGAAGGACAGGGCGCCTACGAGCAGTACTTC
NA NA TRBJ2-2 TRBV7-9 CASSLAGTRTGELFF TGTGCCAGCAGCTTAGCAGGGACAAGGACCGGGGAGCTGTTTTTT
NA few TRBJ1-3 TRBV11-3 CASSLRGFWGTIYF TGTGCCAGCAGCTTACGAGGGTTCTGGGGCACCATATATTTT
NA NA TRBJ1-1 TRBV14 CASGIWGNTEAFF TGTGCCAGTGGGATTTGGGGGAACACTGAAGCTTTCTTT
TRBD2 once TRBJ2-1 TRBV7-9 CATLTRTSGNAGEQFF TGTGCCACCCTGACTCGGACTAGCGGGAACGCCGGTGAGCAGTTCTTC
TRBD2 once TRBJ2-7 TRBV7-2 CASSRSGGSYEQYF TGTGCCAGCAGCCGTAGCGGGGGCTCCTACGAGCAGTACTTC
NA NA TRBJ1-1 TRBV29-1 CSVKEFSEPNTEAFF TGCAGCGTGAAGGAGTTTTCTGAACCGAACACTGAAGCTTTCTTT
NA NA TRBJ1-2 TRBV6-5 CASGEQGPYGYTF TGTGCCAGCGGAGAACAGGGACCCTATGGCTACACCTTC
TRBD2 NA TRBJ2-7 TRBV30 CAWRTSGSSYEQYF TGTGCCTGGAGGACTAGCGGTAGCTCCTACGAGCAGTACTTC
NA NA TRBJ2-7 TRBV10-3 CAISESGSRSYEQYF TGTGCCATCAGTGAGTCGGGGAGTAGGTCCTACGAGCAGTACTTC
TRBD1 once TRBJ1-3 TRBV2 CASRWTGAFSGNTIYF TGTGCCAGCCGCTGGACAGGGGCCTTCTCTGGAAACACCATATATTTT
NA NA TRBJ1-1 TRBV7-8 CASSLGRAHTEAFF TGTGCCAGCAGCTTAGGTCGGGCGCACACTGAAGCTTTCTTT
TRBD2 once TRBJ2-7 TRBV6-5 CASSNTLATEQYF TGTGCCAGCAGCAATACACTAGCGACCGAGCAGTACTTC
NA few TRBJ1-1 TRBV19 CASRGNTEAFF TGTGCCAGTAGAGGGAACACTGAAGCTTTCTTT
NA once TRBJ1-1 TRBV19 CASRGPGAFF TGTGCCAGTAGAGGACCCGGCGCTTTCTTT
NA NA TRBJ1-2 TRBV2 CASSDSTRGYTF TGTGCCAGCAGTGACTCGACGCGAGGCTACACCTTC
TRBD2 once TRBJ2-3 TRBV30 CAWSMGLAGGGGDTQYF TGTGCCTGGAGTATGGGACTAGCGGGAGGGGGCGGAGATACGCAGTATTTT
NA NA TRBJ2-5 TRBV6-5 CASRPRVSLWGTQYF TGTGCCAGCAGGCCCCGGGTCTCCCTATGGGGGACCCAGTACTTC
NA NA TRBJ1-1 TRBV29-1 CSVLWDSGRGTEAFF TGCAGCGTCCTCTGGGACTCCGGGCGGGGCACTGAAGCTTTCTTT
TRBD1 once TRBJ1-5 TRBV19 CASSIQGSGQGFSQPQHF TGTGCCAGTAGTATACAGGGGTCGGGACAGGGGTTCTCTCAGCCCCAGCATTTT
NA NA TRBJ2-3 TRBV4-2 CASSQDPAGLADTQYF TGTGCCAGCAGCCAAGATCCGGCGGGACTGGCAGATACGCAGTATTTT
NA NA TRBJ1-4 TRBV5-8 CASSREAGVNEKLFF TGTGCCAGCAGCCGGGAGGCAGGGGTTAATGAAAAACTGTTTTTT
NA once TRBJ2-7 TRBV9 CASSLEGRGDEQYF TGTGCCAGCAGCCTTGAGGGCAGGGGTGACGAGCAGTACTTC
NA NA TRBJ2-1 TRBV20-1 CSVGTGTLEFF NA
NA NA TRBJ1-1 TRBV7-2 CASSLSSWDTEAFF TGTGCCAGCAGCTTATCTTCGTGGGACACTGAAGCTTTCTTT
NA NA TRBJ2-7 TRBV5-1 CASLKHLEEWYF TGCGCCAGCCTAAAACACCTAGAAGAGTGGTACTTC
TRBD2 NA TRBJ2-5 TRBV7-9 CASSSGLAGEETQYF TGTGCCAGCAGCTCGGGACTAGCGGGAGAAGAGACCCAGTACTTC
NA NA TRBJ2-1 TRBV6-6 CASARRGGVRDEQFF TGTGCCAGCGCTAGGCGGGGCGGGGTCAGGGATGAGCAGTTCTTC
NA NA TRBJ2-5 TRBV25-1 CASSEISFAETQYF TGTGCCAGCAGTGAAATCTCGTTCGCAGAGACCCAGTACTTC
NA NA TRBJ2-2 TRBV30 CAWSPPRVGNTGELFF TGTGCCTGGAGTCCCCCCCGAGTGGGTAACACCGGGGAGCTGTTTTTT
TRBD1 once TRBJ2-2 TRBV5-1 CASSWSDRVTGELFF TGCGCCAGCAGCTGGTCGGACAGGGTGACCGGGGAGCTGTTTTTT
NA NA TRBJ2-7 TRBV4-3 CASSQDSQFPGEQYF TGCGCCAGCAGCCAAGACTCCCAATTCCCTGGCGAGCAGTACTTC
NA NA TRBJ2-3 TRBV4-2 CASSQDVTNPSTDTQYF TGTGCCAGCAGCCAAGATGTGACGAACCCTAGCACAGATACGCAGTATTTT
NA NA TRBJ2-1 TRBV5-4 CASSPPGSFSYNEQFF TGTGCCAGCAGCCCCCCCGGGTCTTTCTCCTACAATGAGCAGTTCTTC
TRBD2 NA TRBJ2-1 TRBV7-7 CASTPSAGDYEQFF TGTGCTAGCACCCCATCAGCGGGAGACTATGAGCAGTTCTTC
NA once TRBJ2-3 TRBV5-1 CASSLDQGTDTQYF TGCGCCAGCAGCTTGGATCAGGGAACAGATACGCAGTATTTT